The 6 T cell receptor beta chains listed next were all sequenced from one sample in a study of blood T cell repertoires in COVID-19. Here immunoSEQ multiplex PCR was the method, and the copy in TCRdb shows in-frame clones only, minus some. The table shows roughly 160,000 clones, with under 90% occurring only once. The sample taken for sequencing was PBMCs or T cells enriched from blood (not recorded which). The receptors here all came from a man aged 45-60 years who had recovered from COVID-19.

The CDR3 bases are TGTGCCAGCAGTTCCGGACAGGGGATTTACGAGCAGTACTTC. It yields the protein CASSSGQGIYEQYF. The chain joins TRBV27 to TRBJ2-7; 9 bases are a match to TRBD1. Germline-derived CDR1 and CDR2 are MNHEY and SMNVEV (reference sequence). V lost 4 bases and J lost 4; bases outside the gene matches: 5. This CDR3 region has 14 residues.

The chain has TRBV6-5 and TRBJ1-2; 9 bases agree with TRBD1. Germline values: CDR1 MNHEY, CDR2 SVGAGI. The CDR3 runs to 14 residues. V lost 5 bases to trimming and J lost 4 bases; unmatched junction nucleotides: 5. CDR3 residues: CASSPGQGSYGYTF. Written as DNA, the CDR3 is TGTGCCAGCAGTCCGGGACAGGGTAGCTATGGCTACACCTTC.

The V gene is TRBV29-1, the J gene TRBJ1-1; D is perhaps TRBD1 (5 bases). The CDR3 spans 12 residues. Germline V gene lookup returns CDR1 SQVTM and CDR2 ANQGSEA. Trimming stripped 3 bases from V and 4 bases from J, with 9 bases between. CDR3: CSVDQGGTEAFF. CDR3 in DNA: TGCAGCGTTGATCAGGGTGGCACTGAAGCTTTCTTT.

The V call is TRBV27, the J call TRBJ1-1, with D possibly TRBD1 on 5 matching bases. The V end lost 6 bases, the J end lost 10 bases, and 18 bases lay between the germline ends. Germline CDR1 and CDR2: MNHEY and SMNVEV (reference sequence). The CDR3 runs to 13 residues. For the CDR3, the DNA is TGTGCCAGCAGGCCCGGACACCGAATGTCAGCTTTCTTT. Protein product: CASRPGHRMSAFF.

This clone came up a few times. The chain joins TRBV19 to TRBJ1-5; tentatively, D is TRBD1 (6 bases). Germline V CDR1 and CDR2: LNHDA, SQIVND (reference sequence). This CDR3 spans 15 amino acids. The ends were cut back, 8 bases at V and 1 base at J, with 15 bases in the middle. CDR3 region: CASYGGQTSNQPQHF. The DNA of the CDR3 is TGTGCCAGTTACGGCGGACAGACGAGCAATCAGCCCCAGCATTTT. Drawing the rest from reference TRBV19 and TRBJ1-5, the complete variable domain is DGGITQSPKYLFRKEGQNVTLSCEQNLNHDAMYWYRQDPGQGLRLIYYSQIVNDFQKGDIAEGYSVSREKKESFPLTVTSAQKNPTAFYLCASYGGQTSNQPQHFGDGTRLSIL.

V usage is TRBV3-1 (or the pseudogene TRBV3-2) and J usage is TRBJ1-6; 7 bases align to TRBD1. Trimming cost V 1 base and J 10 bases; bases outside gene matches: 7. The germline V gene has CDR1 LGHDT and CDR2 YNNKEL (reference sequence). The CDR3 consists of 15 residues. The CDR3, as DNA: TGTGCCAGCAGCCAAGCGGGCAGGGGGAACTCACCCCTCCACTTT. The encoded protein is CASSQAGRGNSPLHF.